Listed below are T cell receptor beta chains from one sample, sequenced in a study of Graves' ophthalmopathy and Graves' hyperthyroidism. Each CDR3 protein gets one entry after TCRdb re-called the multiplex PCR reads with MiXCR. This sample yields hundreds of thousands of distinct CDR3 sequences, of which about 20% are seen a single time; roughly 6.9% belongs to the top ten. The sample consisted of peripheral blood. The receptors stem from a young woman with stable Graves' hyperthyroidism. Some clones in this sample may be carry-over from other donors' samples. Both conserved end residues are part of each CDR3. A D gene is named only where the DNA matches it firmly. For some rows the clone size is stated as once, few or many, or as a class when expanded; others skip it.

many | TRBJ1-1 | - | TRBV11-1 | CASSSGFTTEAFF | TGTGCCAGCAGCTCGGGGTTTACTACGGAAGCTTTCTTT
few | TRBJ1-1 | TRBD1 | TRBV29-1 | CSGRQGANLEAFF | TGCAGCGGACGACAGGGGGCGAACCTTGAAGCTTTCTTT
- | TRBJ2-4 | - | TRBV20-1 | CSASQGPFTRAKNIQYF | TGCAGTGCGAGCCAGGGACCGTTTACGAGAGCCAAAAACATTCAGTACTTC
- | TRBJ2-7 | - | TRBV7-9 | CASSLAIGKWYEQYF | TGTGCCAGCAGCTTAGCAATTGGGAAGTGGTACGAGCAGTACTTC
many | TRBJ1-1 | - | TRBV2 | CASSRTDVNTEAFF | TGTGCCAGCAGTAGGACAGACGTCAACACTGAAGCTTTCTTT
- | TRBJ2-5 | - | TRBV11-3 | CASSLGDPPQTQYF | TGTGCCAGCAGCTTAGGGGACCCCCCCCAGACCCAGTACTTC
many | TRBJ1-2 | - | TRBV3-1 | CASSQQVFGYGYTF | TGTGCCAGCAGCCAACAGGTTTTCGGCTATGGCTACACCTTC
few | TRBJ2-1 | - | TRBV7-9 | CASSLGNGDNEQFF | TGTGCCAGCAGCTTAGGTAACGGAGACAATGAGCAGTTCTTC
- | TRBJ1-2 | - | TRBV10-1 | CASSDRENETF | TGCGCCAGCAGTGACAGGGAGAATGAGACCTTC
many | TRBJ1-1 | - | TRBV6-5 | CASRGQTTEAFF | TGTGCCAGCAGAGGACAGACCACTGAAGCTTTCTTT
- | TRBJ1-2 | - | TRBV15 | CATSRGQGASYGYTF | TGTGCCACCAGCAGAGGCCAAGGTGCATCCTATGGCTACACCTTC
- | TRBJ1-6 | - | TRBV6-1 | CASSLATLPGAGNSPLHF | TGTGCCAGCAGTCTAGCGACCCTGCCCGGGGCAGGGAATTCACCCCTCCACTTT
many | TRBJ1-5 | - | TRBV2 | CASIRDSNQPQHF | TGTGCCAGCATCCGGGACAGCAATCAGCCCCAGCATTTT
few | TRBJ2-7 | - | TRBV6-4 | CASSDSSKWSYEQYF | TGTGCCAGCAGTGACTCATCCAAGTGGTCCTACGAGCAGTACTTC
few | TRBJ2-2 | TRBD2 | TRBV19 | CASSPLTSGGPNTGELFF | TGTGCCAGTAGTCCTCTGACTAGCGGGGGGCCGAACACCGGGGAGCTGTTTTTT
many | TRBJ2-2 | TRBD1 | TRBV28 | CASRGDRVITGELFF | TGTGCCAGCAGGGGGGACAGGGTGATCACCGGGGAGCTGTTTTTT
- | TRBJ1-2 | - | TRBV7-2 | CASSLGSAGDGYTF | TGTGCCAGCAGCCTGGGAAGTGCGGGGGATGGCTACACCTTC
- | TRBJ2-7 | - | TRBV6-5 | CASSYEDLEQYF | TGTGCCAGCAGTTACGAGGACCTCGAGCAGTACTTC
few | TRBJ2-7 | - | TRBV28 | CASSLLAGRSEQYF | TGTGCCAGCAGTTTATTGGCCGGGCGTTCCGAGCAGTACTTC
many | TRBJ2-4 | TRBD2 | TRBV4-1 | CASSQPPGTSGYIQYF | TGCGCCAGCAGCCAGCCCCCCGGGACTAGCGGATACATTCAGTACTTC
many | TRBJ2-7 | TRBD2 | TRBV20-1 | CSAGREGRTYEQYF | TGCAGTGCCGGGAGGGAAGGCAGAACCTACGAGCAGTACTTC
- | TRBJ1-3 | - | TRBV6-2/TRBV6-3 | CASSYSAWGSGNTIYF | TGTGCCAGCAGTTACTCCGCTTGGGGCTCTGGAAACACCATATATTTT
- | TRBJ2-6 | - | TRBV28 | CASRLIGESRSGANVLTF | TGTGCCAGCAGGTTAATAGGGGAGAGTCGCTCTGGGGCCAACGTCCTGACTTTC
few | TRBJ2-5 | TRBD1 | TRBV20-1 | CSARDLDRGAETQYF | TGCAGTGCTAGAGATCTAGACAGGGGAGCAGAGACCCAGTACTTC
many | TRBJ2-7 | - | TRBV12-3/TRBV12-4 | CASTSVRDQGEQYF | TGTGCCAGCACCTCAGTCAGGGACCAAGGGGAGCAGTACTTC
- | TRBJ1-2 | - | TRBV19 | CATLKGAGNYGYSF | TGTGCCACCCTCAAAGGGGCCGGAAACTATGGCTACAGCTTC
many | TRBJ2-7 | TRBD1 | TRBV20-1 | CSARVYRGHEQYF | TGCAGTGCTAGAGTATACAGGGGCCACGAGCAGTACTTC
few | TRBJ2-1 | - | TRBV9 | CASSVGVAGGNEKFF | -
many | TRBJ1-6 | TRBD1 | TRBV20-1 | CSARDRRGQGANSPLHF | TGCAGTGCTAGAGACAGACGAGGGCAGGGGGCCAATTCACCCCTCCACTTT
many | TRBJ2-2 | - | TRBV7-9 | CASSFGDTGELFF | TGTGCCAGCAGCTTTGGGGACACCGGGGAGCTGTTTTTT
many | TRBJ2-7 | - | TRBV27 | CASSLSTEGVEQYF | TGTGCCAGCAGTTTATCGACCGAAGGGGTGGAGCAGTACTTC
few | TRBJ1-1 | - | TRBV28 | CASTPPLQGSTEAFF | TGTGCCAGCACCCCCCCTTTGCAGGGGAGCACTGAAGCTTTCTTT
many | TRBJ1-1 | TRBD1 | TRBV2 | CASSRDRGVTEAFF | TGTGCCAGCAGTCGGGACAGGGGGGTCACTGAAGCTTTCTTT
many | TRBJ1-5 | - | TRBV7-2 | CASSLVFRANQPQHF | TGTGCCAGCAGCTTAGTTTTCAGGGCCAATCAGCCCCAGCATTTT
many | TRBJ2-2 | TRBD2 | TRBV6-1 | CASSLLAVPNTGELFF | TGTGCCAGCAGCCTACTAGCGGTCCCTAACACCGGGGAGCTGTTTTTT
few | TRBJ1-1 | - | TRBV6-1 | CASTLPKGLNTEAFF | TGTGCCAGCACTCTCCCGAAAGGGTTGAACACTGAAGCTTTCTTT
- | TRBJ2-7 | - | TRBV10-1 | CASSEIGENEQYF | TGCGCCAGCAGTGAGATAGGGGAAAACGAGCAGTACTTC
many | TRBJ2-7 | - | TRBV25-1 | CASSQLLSYEQYF | TGTGCCAGCAGTCAATTGCTATCCTACGAGCAGTACTTC
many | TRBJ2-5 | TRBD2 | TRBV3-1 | CASSQLAGGDQETQYF | TGTGCCAGCAGCCAACTAGCGGGAGGGGACCAAGAGACCCAGTACTTC
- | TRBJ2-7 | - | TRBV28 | CASSPPGLGSYEQYF | TGTGCCAGCAGTCCTCCGGGCCTCGGGTCCTACGAGCAGTACTTC
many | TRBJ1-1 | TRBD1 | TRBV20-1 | CSANRGRVTEAFF | TGCAGTGCTAACAGGGGGCGCGTCACTGAAGCTTTCTTT
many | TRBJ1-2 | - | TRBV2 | CASSEESARVYGYTF | TGTGCCAGCAGTGAAGAGAGCGCGCGGGTCTATGGCTACACCTTC
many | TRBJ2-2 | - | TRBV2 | CASSDYKHTGELFF | TGTGCCAGCAGTGATTATAAGCACACCGGGGAGCTGTTTTTT
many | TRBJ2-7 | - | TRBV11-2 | CASSTTGVYEQYF | TGTGCCAGCAGCACAACTGGGGTCTACGAGCAGTACTTC
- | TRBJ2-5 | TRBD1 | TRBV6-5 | CASSLGQGTMQTQYF | TGTGCCAGCAGCCTAGGACAGGGGACAATGCAGACCCAGTACTTC
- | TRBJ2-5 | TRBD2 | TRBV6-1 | CASRVGTRGNQETQYF | TGTGCCAGCAGGGTGGGGACTAGGGGGAATCAAGAGACCCAGTACTTC
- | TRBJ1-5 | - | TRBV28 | CASSLGPLYQPQHF | TGTGCCAGCAGTTTGGGACCACTATATCAGCCCCAGCATTTT
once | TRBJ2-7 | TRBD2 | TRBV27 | CASSFTSGGNYEQYF | TGTGCCAGCAGTTTCACAAGCGGGGGGAATTACGAGCAGTACTTC
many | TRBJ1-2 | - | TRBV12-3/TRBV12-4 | CASSHQYRDYGYTF | TGTGCCAGCAGTCATCAATACAGGGACTATGGCTACACCTTC
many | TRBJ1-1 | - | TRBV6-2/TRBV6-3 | CASRIQTGNTEAFF | TGTGCCAGCAGGATCCAGACAGGGAACACTGAAGCTTTCTTT
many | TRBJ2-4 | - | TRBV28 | CASRPQDRYIQYF | TGTGCCAGCAGGCCTCAGGACCGGTACATTCAGTACTTC
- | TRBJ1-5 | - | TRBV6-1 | CASRPVGGPQHF | TGTGCCAGCAGACCCGTTGGCGGGCCCCAGCATTTT
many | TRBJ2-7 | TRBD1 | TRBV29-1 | CSVVPGQGDEQYF | TGCAGCGTTGTGCCCGGACAGGGGGACGAGCAGTACTTC
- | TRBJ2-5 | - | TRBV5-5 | CASSLGVRSGGGTQYF | TGTGCCAGCAGCTTGGGGGTTCGGTCCGGGGGCGGGACCCAGTACTTC
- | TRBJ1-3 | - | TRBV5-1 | CASSLIPERNTIYF | TGCGCCAGCAGCTTGATCCCCGAACGAAACACCATATATTTT
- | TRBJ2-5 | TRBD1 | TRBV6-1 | CASRGQYSKETQYF | TGTGCCAGCAGGGGACAGTACAGTAAAGAGACCCAGTACTTC
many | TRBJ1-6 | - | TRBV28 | CASSGGGAFYNSPLHF | TGTGCCAGCAGTGGCGGGGGAGCTTTTTATAATTCACCCCTCCACTTT
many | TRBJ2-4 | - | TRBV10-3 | CAIKEADPGNIQYF | TGTGCCATCAAGGAGGCGGACCCGGGGAACATTCAGTACTTC